This T cell receptor beta chain was identified during a study of Tregs in tolerant kidney transplant recipients. Unstimulated Tregs (CD4+CD25+CD127-) and CD4+CD25- non-Tregs were sorted from PBMCs. Germline CDR1 is LGHNA and CDR2 is YNFKEQ. This CDR3 has 17 residues. Trimming at V came to 4 bases and at J to 3 bases, leaving 9 bases not matched to a gene. Data came from immunoSEQ multiplex PCR; TCRdb stores just in-frame clones and leaves some out. The repertoire holds over 60,000 clones, with roughly 98% as singletons. This clone was counted only a few times. This clonotype was sampled from a human donor who received a combined kidney and bone marrow transplant. The J gene is TRBJ2-2, the V gene TRBV4-2, with 9 bases lining up with TRBD1. The sample here was CD4+ T cells from blood, taken before the transplant. The CDR3 region has the DNA TGTGCCAGCAGCCCCATGGCGGGACAGGGTGACACCGGGGAGCTGTTTTTT. Translated, it gives CASSPMAGQGDTGELFF.